Each of the 6 T cell receptor beta chains below was sequenced from the same sample in a study of T cell responses to AZD1222 COVID-19 vaccine. The repertoire was sequenced with immunoSEQ multiplex PCR; TCRdb's copy has only in-frame clones and lacks some. The data hold about 120,000 clones, with under 95% observed a single time. The sample here was peripheral blood, taken 28 days after the second AZD1222 dose. Every receptor here comes from an adult who received the AZD1222 COVID-19 vaccine.

The chain links TRBV27 to TRBJ1-5; tentatively, D is TRBD1 (5 bases). Germline values: CDR1 MNHEY, CDR2 SMNVEV (reference sequence). Trimming cost V 0 bases and J 0 bases, with 12 bases left between them. This CDR3 region has 17 residues. The CDR3 loop reads CASSLSIGEDSNQPQHF. Here the CDR3 DNA reads TGTGCCAGCAGTTTATCGATAGGGGAGGATAGCAATCAGCCCCAGCATTTT.

The DNA of the CDR3 is TGTGCCAGCAGCTGGCTGGGGAAGTCTCAGGGTACGCAGTATTTT. The encoded protein is CASSWLGKSQGTQYF. This rearrangement joins TRBV5-6 to TRBJ2-3; tentative D call: TRBD1 (5 bases). Looked up from germline, CDR1 is SGHDT and CDR2 is YYEEEE. This CDR3 has 15 amino acids. V lost 3 bases and J 8 bases, leaving 19 bases between the germline ends. Combining the CDR3 with reference TRBV5-6 and TRBJ2-3 gives the whole variable domain DAGVTQSPTHLIKTRGQQVTLRCSPKSGHDTVSWYQQALGQGPQFIFQYYEEEERQRGNFPDRFSGHQFPNYSSELNVNALLLGDSALYLCASSWLGKSQGTQYFGPGTRLTVL.

The rearrangement joins TRBV5-5 to TRBJ1-2; 11 bases match TRBD1. The germline V gene has CDR1 SGHKS and CDR2 YYEKEE (reference sequence). Germline trimming cut 3 bases from V and 7 bases from J; bases unmatched to any gene: 8. The CDR3 is 15 amino acids. The CDR3 reads CASSYTGQGAVGYTF. The DNA for the CDR3 is TGTGCCAGCAGCTACACTGGACAGGGGGCGGTTGGCTACACCTTC.

The rearrangement uses TRBV27 and TRBJ1-4; D uncertain. This CDR3 is 15 amino acids long. V was shortened by 3 bases and J by 4 bases, with 12 bases between the two germline ends. CDR1 MNHEY and CDR2 SMNVEV come from the germline V gene (reference sequence). The DNA for the CDR3 is TGTGCCAGCAGTTTGGGTCCCGCAGATAATGAAAAACTGTTTTTT. Protein sequence: CASSLGPADNEKLFF.

The rearrangement links TRBV24-1 to TRBJ1-3; D not resolved. The ends were cut back, 4 bases at V and 0 bases at J, with 12 bases in the middle. CDR3 size: 16 residues. Germline values: CDR1 KGHDR, CDR2 SFDVKD. CDR3 amino acids: CATSDYKSYSGNTIYF. CDR3 nucleotide sequence: TGTGCCACCAGTGACTATAAGTCCTACTCTGGAAACACCATATATTTT.

V gene TRBV6-5 combines with J gene TRBJ1-2, with D tentatively TRBD1 (6 bases). V lost 5 bases and J lost 8, with 15 bases in between. The CDR3 is 13 residues long. Germline V lookup: CDR1 MNHEY, CDR2 SVGAGI. CDR3 sequence: CASSITGLQGYTF. DNA of the CDR3: TGTGCCAGCAGTATTACAGGGTTACAAGGCTACACCTTC.